A single sample gave rise to the 30 T cell receptor beta chains below, sequenced in a study of OX40 agonist ivuxolimab in advanced cancers. The repertoire was sequenced with immunoSEQ multiplex PCR; TCRdb's copy has only in-frame clones and lacks some. Among approximately 70,000 clones listed, 87% were seen once. The sequencing used CD4+ or CD8+ T cells sorted from blood, collected in a trial of the OX40 agonist ivuxolimab. These receptors all stem from an adult with an advanced solid tumor such as melanoma, head and neck, liver or kidney cancer.

The chain joins TRBV6-5 to TRBJ1-2; 8 bases map to TRBD1. V shed 5 bases, J shed 7 bases, and the junction held 9 bases outside the gene matches. CDR1 MNHEY and CDR2 SVGAGI come from the germline V gene. The CDR3 extends over 14 amino acids. The CDR3 DNA is TGTGCCAGCAGTCGCTCGACAGGGGCGGGTGGCTACACCTTC. This sequence encodes CASSRSTGAGGYTF.

This clone was observed a handful of times. This rearrangement joins TRBV9 to TRBJ1-1, with D possibly TRBD1 on 5 matching bases. Deletions cut 4 bases from V and 4 bases from J, with 14 bases between. The V gene's germline CDR1 is SGDLS and CDR2 YYNGEE. The CDR3 spans 14 residues. The CDR3 loop reads CASSPGPGSTEAFF. CDR3 sequence (DNA): TGTGCCAGCAGCCCCGGCCCAGGGAGCACTGAAGCTTTCTTT.

This sequence joins TRBV9 and TRBJ2-1; 8 bases align to TRBD1. Trimming at V came to 0 bases and at J to 8 bases, leaving 7 bases not matched to a gene. This CDR3 has 15 residues. Germline CDR1 is SGDLS and CDR2 is YYNGEE. The CDR3 loop reads CASSVAPGQGYEQFF. The CDR3 coding sequence is TGTGCCAGCAGCGTAGCCCCCGGACAGGGTTATGAGCAGTTCTTC.

This sequence joins TRBV6-5 and TRBJ1-1; D unclear. Germline values: CDR1 MNHEY, CDR2 SVGAGI. The CDR3 has 16 amino acids. V lost 4 bases and J lost 4, with 19 bases in between. CDR3 sequence: CASSSAGYRLLTEAFF. The DNA of the CDR3 is TGTGCCAGCAGTTCCGCGGGCTACCGGTTGCTCACTGAAGCTTTCTTT.

The gene calls are TRBV6-1 and TRBJ1-2; 7 bases line up with TRBD1. This CDR3 is built from 13 residues. The J segment lost 5 bases and the V segment lost 2 bases, leaving 2 bases of the junction unmatched. Germline V lookup: CDR1 MNHNS, CDR2 SASEGT. CDR3 in amino acids: CASSETGVYGYTF. The CDR3 nucleotides read TGTGCCAGCAGTGAAACAGGGGTGTATGGCTACACCTTC.

The rearrangement uses TRBV4-1 and TRBJ1-2, with D hard to call. The V gene lost 0 bases and the J gene lost 5 bases, with 13 bases spanning the gap. The germline V gene encodes CDR1 MGHRA and CDR2 YSYEKL. The CDR3 covers 15 residues. CDR3 residues: CASSQDWRARYGYTF. CDR3 sequence (DNA): TGCGCCAGCAGCCAAGATTGGAGGGCTCGGTATGGCTACACCTTC.

The rearrangement joins TRBV5-1 to TRBJ1-4; the match to TRBD1 covers 9 bases. V shed 3 bases and J 7 bases; nucleotides not matched to a gene: 4. Germline loops: CDR1 SGHRS, CDR2 YFSETQ. CDR3 length: 14 residues. CDR3: CASSSGDRVEKLFF. CDR3 coding DNA: TGCGCCAGCAGCTCTGGGGACAGGGTTGAAAAACTGTTTTTT.

CDR3 bases: TGTGCCTGGAGGTTTTCCGGGGAAAACATTCAGTACTTC. Its protein product is CAWRFSGENIQYF. J is TRBJ2-4 and V is TRBV30; D perhaps matches TRBD2 (5 bases). Germline CDR1 and CDR2: GTSNPN and SVGIG (reference sequence). The V end lost 3 bases, the J end lost 5 bases, and 11 bases lay between the germline ends. CDR3 length equals 13 residues. Full variable domain (rest looked up from reference TRBV30 and TRBJ2-4): SQTIHQWPATLVQPVGSPLSLECTVEGTSNPNLYWYRQAAGRGLQLLFYSVGIGQISSEVPQNLSASRPQDRQFILSSKKLLLSDSGFYLCAWRFSGENIQYFGAGTRLSVL.

V and J are TRBV28 and TRBJ2-2; 9 bases map to TRBD1. Germline trimming cut 8 bases from V and 5 bases from J; bases unmatched to any gene: 3. The CDR3 runs to 13 residues. Germline V CDR1 and CDR2: MDHEN, SYDVKM. CDR3 coding DNA: TGTGCCAGCGGACAGGGGAAAACCGGGGAGCTGTTTTTT. It specifies CASGQGKTGELFF.

This chain connects TRBV5-5 to TRBJ1-2; 9 nucleotides line up with TRBD1. J was trimmed by 3 bases and V by 3 bases; bases with no gene match: 3. This CDR3 has 14 amino acids. Germline V gene sequence: CDR1 SGHKS, CDR2 YYEKEE (reference sequence). CDR3 bases: TGTGCCAGCAGCTCCGGGACAGGGCACTATGGCTACACCTTC. The encoded protein is CASSSGTGHYGYTF.

This clone has just a few counts. This rearrangement joins TRBV19 to TRBJ2-6; the D gene is possibly TRBD1 (5 bases). CDR3 length equals 16 residues. Per germline, CDR1 LNHDA and CDR2 SQIVND (reference sequence). The V and J ends lost 6 bases and 1 base respectively, with 13 bases between them. The CDR3: CASSNLQGSGANVLTF. The CDR3 DNA reads as TGTGCCAGTAGCAACCTCCAGGGATCTGGGGCCAACGTCCTGACTTTC.

The rearrangement links TRBV6-5 to TRBJ1-2; possibly TRBD1 for D (5 bases). Germline CDR1 reads MNHEY; CDR2 reads SVGAGI. V lost 0 bases and J 6 bases, leaving 17 bases between the germline ends. CDR3 length: 16 amino acids. CDR3 sequence reads: CASSYSIGVAPDGYTF. CDR3 coding DNA: TGTGCCAGCAGTTACTCGATAGGGGTAGCCCCGGATGGCTACACCTTC.

The chain combines TRBV28 with TRBJ1-2; the match to TRBD1 covers 9 bases. Germline values: CDR1 MDHEN, CDR2 SYDVKM. The CDR3 is 15 amino acids. V trimming: 8 bases; J trimming: 3 bases; junction bases outside the gene matches: 10. CDR3 in DNA: TGTGCCAGCCTACAGGGGGCCGGGGGGCACTATGGCTACACCTTC. Translating gives CASLQGAGGHYGYTF.

This CDR3 is CASDAGRNTYEQYF. For the CDR3, the DNA is TGTGCCAGCGACGCCGGGCGGAATACCTACGAGCAGTACTTC. The V call is TRBV6-1, the J call TRBJ2-7; D call uncertain. The CDR3 consists of 14 residues. Trimming stripped 8 bases from V and 2 bases from J, with 16 bases between. CDR1 is MNHNS, CDR2 SASEGT, per germline.

V usage is TRBV4-1 and J usage is TRBJ2-3, with D possibly matching TRBD2 (5 bases). The V end was cut by 0 bases, the J end by 2 bases, with 21 bases between. CDR1 is MGHRA, CDR2 YSYEKL, per germline. There are 19 residues in the CDR3. The CDR3 nucleotides read TGCGCCAGCAGCCAAGATGGAGGTCGGCATCTAGCAGCCACAGATACGCAGTATTTT. Amino acid sequence: CASSQDGGRHLAATDTQYF.

This chain connects TRBV18 to TRBJ2-5, with 11 bases fitting TRBD1. V gave up 6 bases and J gave up 4 bases; unmatched junction bases: 4. The CDR3 covers 14 residues. Germline-derived CDR1 and CDR2 are KGHSH and LQKENI. The chain's CDR3 is CASSPGQGVETQYF. The CDR3 DNA sequence: TGTGCCAGCTCGCCGGGACAGGGGGTAGAGACCCAGTACTTC.

V is TRBV6-5 and J is TRBJ2-7; TRBD1 might be the D (5 bases). Germline-derived CDR1 and CDR2 are MNHEY and SVGAGI. There are 14 residues in the CDR3. V was trimmed by 6 bases and J by 2 bases, leaving 14 bases between them. DNA for the CDR3: TGTGCCAGCAGACGTACAGGTACCACCTACGAGCAGTACTTC. Protein: CASRRTGTTYEQYF.

The chain couples TRBV5-8 to TRBJ2-1, with 13 nucleotides matching TRBD2. The CDR3 covers 15 residues. Trimming took 2 bases from V and 9 from J; bases not matched to a gene: 5. The germline V gene has CDR1 SGHTS and CDR2 YDEGEE. CDR3 sequence: CASSLGLAGVIEQFF. Written as DNA, the CDR3 is TGTGCCAGCAGCTTAGGACTAGCGGGAGTTATTGAGCAGTTCTTC.

The chain joins TRBV7-9 to TRBJ1-5; D call uncertain. Germline CDR1 and CDR2: SEHNR and FQNEAQ (reference sequence). V lost 3 bases and J lost 6, with 12 bases in between. The CDR3 is made up of 14 amino acids. In DNA form, the CDR3 reads TGTGCCAGCAGCTTGCAAACGGGTCCTCAGCCCCAGCATTTT. Its protein product is CASSLQTGPQPQHF. Full variable domain (outside the CDR3, taken from reference TRBV7-9 and TRBJ1-5): DTGVSQNPRHKITKRGQNVTFRCDPISEHNRLYWYRQTLGQGPEFLTYFQNEAQLEKSRLLSDRFSAERPKGSFSTLEIQRTEQGDSAMYLCASSLQTGPQPQHFGDGTRLSIL.

The CDR3 region is CASRGDRISGNTIYF. The DNA of the CDR3 is TGTGCCAGCAGAGGTGACAGGATCTCTGGAAACACCATATATTTT. The chain joins TRBV6-5 to TRBJ1-3, with a possible D match to TRBD1 (6 bases). CDR3 length equals 15 residues. The V and J ends lost 6 bases and 0 bases respectively, with 12 bases between them. Germline CDR1 is MNHEY and CDR2 is SVGAGI.

This sequence joins TRBV11-3 and TRBJ2-3; D is perhaps TRBD1 or TRBD2 (5 bases each). V was pared by 4 bases and J by 4 bases, with 6 bases between. Germline CDR1 reads SGHNT; CDR2 reads YENEEA. The CDR3 sequence is 12 residues long. CDR3 sequence reads: CASSSGPDTQYF. In nucleotides, the CDR3 is TGTGCCAGCAGCTCGGGGCCAGATACGCAGTATTTT.

The V gene is TRBV11-2, the J gene TRBJ2-1; D might be TRBD1 or TRBD2, each matching 5 bases. Trimming removed 0 bases from V and 3 bases from J, with 6 bases in between. The CDR3 contains 14 residues. Germline-derived CDR1 and CDR2 are SGHAT and FQNNGV. The chain's CDR3 is CASSLEGDYNEQFF. CDR3 DNA: TGTGCCAGCAGCTTAGAGGGGGACTACAATGAGCAGTTCTTC.

The V call is TRBV6-5, the J call TRBJ2-7, with TRBD1 matching over 8 bases. CDR1 MNHEY and CDR2 SVGAGI come from the germline V gene. The CDR3 length is 14 residues. V trimming: 4 bases; J trimming: 6 bases; junction bases outside the gene matches: 8. The CDR3 nucleotides read TGTGCCAGCAGTTCCGGACAGGGTCTCTCCGAGCAGTACTTC. As protein: CASSSGQGLSEQYF.

This clone was seen only a few times. The V and J genes are TRBV2 and TRBJ1-2, with a tentative D call TRBD1 (6 bases). The germline CDR1 and CDR2 sequences are SNHLY and FYNNEI. This CDR3 is built from 14 residues. Trimming cost V 5 bases and J 6 bases, with 16 bases left between them. Here the CDR3 reads CASSPPVQGNGYTF. The CDR3 DNA is TGTGCCAGCAGTCCCCCCGTCCAGGGGAATGGCTACACCTTC.

The chain carries TRBV27 and TRBJ1-2; D gene ambiguous. The CDR3 extends over 15 amino acids. Deletions cut 3 bases from V and 0 bases from J, with 11 bases between. Germline CDR1 reads MNHEY; CDR2 reads SMNVEV (reference sequence). Here the CDR3 reads CASSFRRETNYGYTF. CDR3 DNA sequence: TGTGCCAGCAGTTTTCGGAGGGAAACTAACTATGGCTACACCTTC.

This chain connects TRBV19 to TRBJ1-1; D may be TRBD1 (5 bases). CDR3 length equals 11 residues. Germline V gene sequence: CDR1 LNHDA, CDR2 SQIVND (reference sequence). Trimming took off 7 bases at V and 11 bases at J, with 14 bases between the two ends. The CDR3 DNA follows: TGTGCCAGTAACACGGGGCTAACGGCTTTCTTT. Translating gives CASNTGLTAFF.

This sequence joins TRBV6-1 and TRBJ2-7, with 8 bases fitting TRBD1. V was clipped by 7 bases and J by 12 bases; unmatched bases: 8. CDR1 and CDR2 from the germline V gene are MNHNS and SASEGT. This CDR3 is built from 11 residues. The CDR3 sequence is CASKEGQVRYF. CDR3 coding DNA: TGTGCCAGCAAAGAGGGACAGGTCCGGTACTTC.

The gene calls are TRBV23-1 and TRBJ2-2, with D perhaps assigned TRBD1 or TRBD2 (5 bases each). TRBV23-1 has ORF status, its function being uncertain. The CDR3 loop spans 14 amino acids. V gave up 10 bases and J gave up 4 bases, with 16 bases separating them. CDR3 residues: CATPEDNRTGELFF. In nucleotides, the CDR3 is TGCGCCACGCCGGAGGACAATCGCACCGGGGAGCTGTTTTTT.

The V and J genes are TRBV11-3 and TRBJ2-3; D unclear. Trimming cost V 0 bases and J 0 bases, with 7 bases left between them. Germline CDR1 reads SGHNT; CDR2 reads YENEEA. The length of the CDR3 is 15 residues. CDR3 loop: CASSLEGGSTDTQYF. CDR3 sequence (DNA): TGTGCCAGCAGCTTAGAGGGCGGTAGCACAGATACGCAGTATTTT.

This clone has a single count. A junction boundary mismatches the germline segment, possibly from a read error. The chain is built from TRBV6-4 and TRBJ2-1; unclear D gene. The CDR3 totals 13 residues. Germline loops: CDR1 MRHNA, CDR2 SNTAGT. The CDR3 nucleotides are TGTGCCAGTAGTGTAGGGATTTCCAGTGAGCAGTTCTTC. Its protein is CASSVGISSEQFF.